Listed below are T cell receptor beta chains from one sample, sequenced in a study of shared clonotypes between healthy human individuals. Repertoires were generated with immunoSEQ multiplex PCR, while TCRdb's copy carries only in-frame clones and drops some. Of around 200,000 clones in the sample, approximately 95% were seen once. The sample consisted of naive CD4+ T cells sorted from blood. Receptors originate from a woman in her 30s in good health. Each CDR3 is given with its conserved first and last residue. Fields, in order: clone size, V gene, CDR3 length, J gene, D gene, CDR3 protein, CDR3 DNA. D genes are given only for firm matches. Rows give clone size only sometimes, using once, few, many, or a class for an expanded clone.

abundance: .; v_gene: TRBV28; len: 13; j_gene: TRBJ2-5; d_gene: TRBD1; CDR3aa: CASSETGKETQYF; CDR3nt: TGTGCCAGCAGCGAGACAGGGAAAGAGACCCAGTACTTC
abundance: .; v_gene: TRBV10-1; len: 18; j_gene: TRBJ2-2; d_gene: .; CDR3aa: CASSESRLARPNTGELFF; CDR3nt: TGCGCCAGCAGTGAGTCAAGGCTAGCGCGACCGAACACCGGGGAGCTGTTTTTT
abundance: .; v_gene: TRBV30; len: 15; j_gene: TRBJ1-1; d_gene: .; CDR3aa: CAWSLVRGMNTEAFF; CDR3nt: TGTGCCTGGAGCCTAGTTAGGGGCATGAACACTGAAGCTTTCTTT
abundance: .; v_gene: TRBV5-1; len: 15; j_gene: TRBJ1-4; d_gene: .; CDR3aa: CASSLAVGNNEKLFF; CDR3nt: TGCGCCAGCAGCTTGGCCGTGGGGAATAATGAAAAACTGTTTTTT
abundance: .; v_gene: TRBV9; len: 17; j_gene: TRBJ2-3; d_gene: TRBD2; CDR3aa: CASSVDWTSGSTDTQYF; CDR3nt: TGTGCCAGCAGCGTTGACTGGACTAGCGGGAGCACAGATACGCAGTATTTT
abundance: .; v_gene: TRBV9; len: 16; j_gene: TRBJ2-1; d_gene: .; CDR3aa: CASSPSTGDRYNEQFF; CDR3nt: TGTGCCAGCAGCCCATCTACGGGGGACCGCTACAATGAGCAGTTCTTC
abundance: .; v_gene: TRBV21-1; len: 14; j_gene: TRBJ2-7; d_gene: .; CDR3aa: CASSNGRNSYEQYF; CDR3nt: TGTGCCAGCAGCAACGGTCGTAACTCCTACGAGCAGTACTTC
abundance: once; v_gene: TRBV28; len: 14; j_gene: TRBJ1-5; d_gene: TRBD1; CDR3aa: CASCGGQGYQPQHF; CDR3nt: TGTGCCAGCTGCGGGGGACAGGGCTATCAGCCCCAGCATTTT
abundance: .; v_gene: TRBV5-5; len: 13; j_gene: TRBJ1-4; d_gene: TRBD1; CDR3aa: CASGLQGNEKLFF; CDR3nt: TGTGCCAGCGGCCTACAGGGGAATGAAAAACTGTTTTTT
abundance: .; v_gene: TRBV5-1; len: 17; j_gene: TRBJ2-2; d_gene: .; CDR3aa: CASSSPPGERYTGELFF; CDR3nt: TGCGCCAGCAGCTCACCCCCAGGGGAGAGATACACCGGGGAGCTGTTTTTT
abundance: once; v_gene: TRBV11-2; len: 15; j_gene: TRBJ2-7; d_gene: TRBD2; CDR3aa: CASSRVAGGVSEQYF; CDR3nt: TGTGCCAGCAGCCGTGTGGCGGGAGGGGTGAGCGAGCAGTACTTC
abundance: once; v_gene: TRBV6-6; len: 16; j_gene: TRBJ2-7; d_gene: TRBD1; CDR3aa: CASSVHDREGSYEQYF; CDR3nt: TGTGCCAGCAGTGTACATGACAGGGAAGGTTCCTACGAGCAGTACTTC
abundance: .; v_gene: TRBV28; len: 15; j_gene: TRBJ1-6; d_gene: TRBD1; CDR3aa: CASRDGQGGNSPLHF; CDR3nt: TGTGCCAGCAGGGATGGACAGGGGGGTAATTCACCCCTCCACTTT
abundance: .; v_gene: TRBV30; len: 14; j_gene: TRBJ2-5; d_gene: .; CDR3aa: CAWSVLLRQETQYF; CDR3nt: TGTGCCTGGAGTGTACTACTTCGACAAGAGACCCAGTACTTC
abundance: .; v_gene: TRBV10-2; len: 15; j_gene: TRBJ2-7; d_gene: .; CDR3aa: CASSDRGAGTYEQYF; CDR3nt: TGCGCCAGCAGTGATCGGGGAGCGGGTACCTACGAGCAGTACTTC
abundance: once; v_gene: TRBV23-1; len: 16; j_gene: TRBJ1-2; d_gene: TRBD1; CDR3aa: CASSQSGRGGTGGYTF; CDR3nt: TGCGCCAGCAGTCAATCCGGGCGGGGGGGGACAGGTGGCTACACCTTC
abundance: .; v_gene: TRBV4-1; len: 15; j_gene: TRBJ1-2; d_gene: TRBD1; CDR3aa: CASSAGGTGGYGYTF; CDR3nt: TGCGCCAGCAGCGCCGGCGGGACAGGGGGCTATGGCTACACCTTC
abundance: .; v_gene: TRBV19; len: 14; j_gene: TRBJ2-7; d_gene: .; CDR3aa: CASSMQAPTGEQYF; CDR3nt: TGTGCCAGTAGTATGCAGGCGCCGACCGGCGAGCAGTACTTC
abundance: once; v_gene: TRBV4-1; len: 16; j_gene: TRBJ2-3; d_gene: TRBD2; CDR3aa: CASSLILAGVPDTQYF; CDR3nt: TGCGCCAGCAGCCTCATACTAGCGGGAGTACCAGATACGCAGTATTTT